This TCR beta chain was captured by sequencing in a study of T cells of healthy individuals (dated by TCRdb to 2016 to 2019). This clonotype showed up just a few times. The specificity of this receptor is unknown. No base quality information exists; no much larger clone differs at one position. The library came from 5' RACE. Sequencing relied on an Illumina MiSeq. TCRdb reprocessed the public reads (quality trimming at Q25 with fastp, clone calling with MiXCR) and kept in-frame beta chains. For every CDR3 protein sequence, its rows merge into one entry that carries the most common genes and DNA. The sample table shows about 53,000 distinct CDR3 sequences, and roughly 15% are seen once. Of the sample, 15% to 20% is held by the ten largest clones. The germline V gene gives CDR1 as SGHDN and CDR2 as FVKESK. The germline V end is reduced by 1 base and the J end by 2 bases; junction bases left unmatched: 4. The cysteine opens and the phenylalanine closes a CDR3 of 15 amino acids. Only the CDR3 DNA is retained, 45 bases long and in frame from the first base.

The TCR comes from a human donor in good health. The sequence is built from TRBV14 and TRBJ2-7, with TRBD2 matching 8 junction bases. The CDR3 region has the sequence CASSQVAGGAYEQYF. The nucleotides are TGTGCCAGCAGCCAAGTGGCGGGGGGTGCCTACGAGCAGTACTTC.